This T cell receptor beta chain emerged from a study of shared clonotypes between healthy human individuals. The trim removed 5 bases at V and 8 bases at J, leaving 13 bases unmatched. This CDR3 region has 15 residues. Germline V gives CDR1 SNHLY, CDR2 FYNNEI. Memory CD4+ cells were the fraction left after CD45RA+ naive selection. The study, taken as a whole, reports: The researchers took only blood, and tissue repertoires probably look different. On the whole, naive subsets had larger estimated richness than memory subsets had.

The authors ran the assay at deep level. Profiled with immunoSEQ multiplex PCR; TCRdb holds only in-frame clones, not every one. The repertoire holds about a million clones, with about three quarters as singletons. As to this clone: The antigen is undetermined.

The origin of this receptor is a man between 18 and 35 years old in good health. Material: memory CD4+ T cells sorted from blood. Subset described: CD45RA-negative fraction. J is TRBJ2-7 and V is TRBV2; 9 bases agree with TRBD1. As DNA, the CDR3 is TGTGCCAGCAGTAAACAGGGGGCGCAAGGGATGCAGCAGTACTTC. It is translated as CASSKQGAQGMQQYF.